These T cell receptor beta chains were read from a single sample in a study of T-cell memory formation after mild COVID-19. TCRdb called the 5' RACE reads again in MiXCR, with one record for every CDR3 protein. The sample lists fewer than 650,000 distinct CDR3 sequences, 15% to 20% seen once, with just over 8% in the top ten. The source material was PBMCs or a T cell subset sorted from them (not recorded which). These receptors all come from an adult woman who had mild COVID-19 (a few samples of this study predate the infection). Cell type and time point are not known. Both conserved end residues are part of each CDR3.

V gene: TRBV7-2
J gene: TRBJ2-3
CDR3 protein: CASSFLGAADTQYF

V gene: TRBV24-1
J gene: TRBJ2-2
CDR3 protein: CATSDRPTGELFF

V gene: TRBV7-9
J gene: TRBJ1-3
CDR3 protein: CASKSNRDPSGNTIYF

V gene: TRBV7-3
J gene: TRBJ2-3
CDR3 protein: CASSRDNVLREADTQYF

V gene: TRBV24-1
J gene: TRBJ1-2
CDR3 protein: CATTPGTGYGYTF

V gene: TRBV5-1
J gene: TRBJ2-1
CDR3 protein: CASSVRNEQFF

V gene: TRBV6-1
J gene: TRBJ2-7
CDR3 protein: CASMSRDRNYEQYF

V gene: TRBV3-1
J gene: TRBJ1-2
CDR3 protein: CASSQGGRANYGYTF

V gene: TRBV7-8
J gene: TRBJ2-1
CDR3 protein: CASSWGQGTYNEQFF

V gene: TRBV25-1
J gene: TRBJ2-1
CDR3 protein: CASMRLAGVEQFF

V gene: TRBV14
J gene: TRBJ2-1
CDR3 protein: CASSPLDRDYNEQFF

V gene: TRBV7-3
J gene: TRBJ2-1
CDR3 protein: CASSLLPGLVKNEQFF

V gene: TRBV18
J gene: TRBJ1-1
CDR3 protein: CASSPTLNTEAFF

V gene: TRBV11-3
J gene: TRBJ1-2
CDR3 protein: CASSLELIVGRPRANYGYTF

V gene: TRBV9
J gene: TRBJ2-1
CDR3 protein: CASSVVAGTYNEQFF

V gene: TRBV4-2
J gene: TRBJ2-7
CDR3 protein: CASSQDGREHYEQYF

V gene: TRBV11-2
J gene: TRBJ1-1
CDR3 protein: CASSLVSEAFF

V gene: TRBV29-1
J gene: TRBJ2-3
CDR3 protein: CSAARSGDTQYF

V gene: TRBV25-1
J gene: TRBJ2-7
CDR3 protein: CASSGGVSSYEQYF

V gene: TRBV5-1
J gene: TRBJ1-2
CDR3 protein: CASSFGEANYGYTF

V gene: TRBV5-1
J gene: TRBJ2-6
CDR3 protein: CASSLGQGSSGANVLTF

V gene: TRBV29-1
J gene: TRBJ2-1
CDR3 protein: CSVEVAGKEDEQFF

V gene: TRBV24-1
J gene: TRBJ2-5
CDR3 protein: CATSDPQGLGETQYF

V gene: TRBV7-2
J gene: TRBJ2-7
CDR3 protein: CASSPGAGYRYEQYF

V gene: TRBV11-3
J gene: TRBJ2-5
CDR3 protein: CASSLRLATRLQETQYF

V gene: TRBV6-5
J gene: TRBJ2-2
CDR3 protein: CASSSTIGTSYTGELFF

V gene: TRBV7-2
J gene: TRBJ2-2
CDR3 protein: CASSLLAGAGELFF

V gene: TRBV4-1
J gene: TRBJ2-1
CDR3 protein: CASSQEVGIHNEQFF

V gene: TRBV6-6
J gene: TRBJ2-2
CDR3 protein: CASSYGGSGVSNTGELFF

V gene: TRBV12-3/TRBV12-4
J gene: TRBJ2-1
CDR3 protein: CASSLVLGYNEQFF

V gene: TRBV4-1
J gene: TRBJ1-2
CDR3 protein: CASSQFGQGLALGYTF

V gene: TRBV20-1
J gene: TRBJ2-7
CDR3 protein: CSSRTGLAGSDDYEQYF

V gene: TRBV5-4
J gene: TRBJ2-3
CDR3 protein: CASSSQRGALHINTDTQYF

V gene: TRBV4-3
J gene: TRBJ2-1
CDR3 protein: CASSQDLGGGHNEQFF

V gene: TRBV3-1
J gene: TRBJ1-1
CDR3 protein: CASSQTDRKSTEAFF

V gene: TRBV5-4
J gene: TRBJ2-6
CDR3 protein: CASSPRTGSGSGANVLTF

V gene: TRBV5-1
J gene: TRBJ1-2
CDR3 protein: CASSLSLSSYGYTF

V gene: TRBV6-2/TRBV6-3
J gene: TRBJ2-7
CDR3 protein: CASSYGGLAGDEQYF

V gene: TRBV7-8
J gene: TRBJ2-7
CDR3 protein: CASSLRTSGSYEQYF

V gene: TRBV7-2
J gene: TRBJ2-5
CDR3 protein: CASSLGQGGSQETQYF

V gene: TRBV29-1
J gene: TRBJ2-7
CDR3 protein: CSVEETSGRGTYEQYF

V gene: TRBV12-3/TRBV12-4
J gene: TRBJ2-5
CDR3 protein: CASSHSVAFPGRETQYF

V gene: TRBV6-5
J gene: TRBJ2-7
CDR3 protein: CASRRGTSGRMNEQYF

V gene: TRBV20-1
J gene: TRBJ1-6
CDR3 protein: CSAGPGYEGSPLHF

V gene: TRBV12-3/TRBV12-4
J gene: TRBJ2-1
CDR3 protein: CASSLGGRAGDEQFF

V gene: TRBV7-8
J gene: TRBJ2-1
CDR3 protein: CASSLAAGGILNEQFF

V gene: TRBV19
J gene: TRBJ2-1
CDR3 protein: CASSISTSLGEQFF

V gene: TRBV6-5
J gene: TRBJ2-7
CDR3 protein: CASSYSQGLAKEQYF

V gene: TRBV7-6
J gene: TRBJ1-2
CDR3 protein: CASSLEVPPNHYGYTF